The 18 T cell receptor beta chains reported below all come from one sample, sequenced in a study of long-term antiretroviral therapy in people with HIV. Version v3.0 of the immunoSEQ assay ran at survey level. Only in-frame clones appear in the TCRdb table, and some are missing; sequencing was by immunoSEQ multiplex PCR. This table has about 29,000 clones, about four fifths appearing once. The source material was unsorted PBMCs, sampled 3 years after starting antiretroviral therapy. The receptors stem from a man between 40 and 49 years old with HIV.

The rearrangement uses TRBV5-1 and TRBJ1-3, with D unclear. The CDR3 length is 15 residues. V lost 1 base and J 3 bases, leaving 11 bases between the germline ends. Germline V CDR1 and CDR2: SGHRS, YFSETQ. The CDR3 loop reads CASSLTESYGNTIYF. In DNA form, the CDR3 reads TGCGCCAGCAGCTTGACAGAGTCTTATGGAAACACCATATATTTT. The variable domain in full, with the rest retrieved from reference TRBV5-1 and TRBJ1-3, is KAGVTQTPRYLIKTRGQQVTLSCSPISGHRSVSWYQQTPGQGLQFLFEYFSETQRNKGNFPGRFSGRQFSNSRSEMNVSTLELGDSALYLCASSLTESYGNTIYFGEGSWLTVV.

The chain carries TRBV7-8 and TRBJ1-2, with a tentative D call TRBD1 (6 bases). V lost 3 bases and J lost 4, with 18 bases in between. Germline-derived CDR1 and CDR2 are SGHVS and FQNEAQ. CDR3 length equals 16 residues. The CDR3 loop is CASSFSTGGGFYGYTF. The CDR3 DNA is TGTGCCAGCAGCTTTTCGACTGGGGGCGGCTTCTATGGCTACACCTTC.

J is TRBJ1-2 and V is TRBV10-2, with D unresolved. CDR1 is WSHSY and CDR2 is SAAADI in the germline V gene. This CDR3 contains 13 residues. The V gene lost 7 bases and the J gene lost 5 bases, with 14 bases spanning the gap. Here the CDR3 DNA reads TGCGCCAGCATGGGTGGCAGCTTGTATGGCTACACCTTC. As protein: CASMGGSLYGYTF.

This CDR3 is CASSPGTAGNQPQHF. The CDR3 coding sequence is TGTGCCAGCAGCCCCGGGACAGCCGGCAATCAGCCCCAGCATTTT. V usage is TRBV9 and J usage is TRBJ1-5; 7 nucleotides match TRBD1. The CDR3 is 15 residues long. V was pared by 4 bases and J by 2 bases, with 6 bases of the junction left unmatched. In germline, CDR1 is SGDLS, CDR2 YYNGEE. Full variable domain (remainder filled in from reference TRBV9 and TRBJ1-5): DSGVTQTPKHLITATGQRVTLRCSPRSGDLSVYWYQQSLDQGLQFLIQYYNGEERAKGNILERFSAQQFPDLHSELNLSSLELGDSALYFCASSPGTAGNQPQHFGDGTRLSIL.

This clone is medium-sized by share. The chain employs TRBV27 and TRBJ2-3; the D gene is possibly TRBD2 (5 bases). The germline V and J ends were trimmed by 5 bases and 2 bases, with 14 bases remaining between them. The CDR3 has 15 residues. Germline V gives CDR1 MNHEY, CDR2 SMNVEV (reference sequence). CDR3 in amino acids: CASSPMTTSTDTQYF. As DNA, the CDR3 is TGTGCCAGCAGTCCCATGACTACCTCCACAGATACGCAGTATTTT.

V gene TRBV29-1 combines with J gene TRBJ2-5, with TRBD2 matching 11 bases. V gave up 8 bases and J gave up 5 bases; unmatched junction bases: 10. CDR1 SQVTM and CDR2 ANQGSEA come from the germline V gene. CDR3 length: 14 amino acids. This chain's CDR3 is CSLGDSGRGETQYF. Here the CDR3 DNA reads TGCAGCCTGGGGGATAGCGGGAGGGGGGAGACCCAGTACTTC.

This chain links TRBV19 with TRBJ2-2; 10 nucleotides agree with TRBD2. The CDR3 has 18 amino acids. With V trimmed by 3 bases and J by 0 bases, 7 bases remained unmatched. Per germline, CDR1 LNHDA and CDR2 SQIVND (reference sequence). CDR3 coding DNA: TGTGCCAGTAGTATTCAACTAGCGGGGCGCGCGAACACCGGGGAGCTGTTTTTT. Translating gives CASSIQLAGRANTGELFF. Complete variable domain (other parts from reference TRBV19 and TRBJ2-2): DGGITQSPKYLFRKEGQNVTLSCEQNLNHDAMYWYRQDPGQGLRLIYYSQIVNDFQKGDIAEGYSVSREKKESFPLTVTSAQKNPTAFYLCASSIQLAGRANTGELFFGEGSRLTVL.

The rearrangement links TRBV7-3 to TRBJ1-2; no clear D. V lost 5 bases to trimming and J lost 0 bases, with 13 bases between them. The CDR3 is 15 amino acids. Per the germline V gene, CDR1 is SGHTA and CDR2 is FQGTGA. The DNA of the CDR3 is TGTGCCAGCAGCCCAAACAGTGCCGCTAACTATGGCTACACCTTC. Translated: CASSPNSAANYGYTF.

V usage is TRBV5-6 and J usage is TRBJ1-2; no reliable D call. CDR3 length: 14 residues. Germline V CDR1 and CDR2: SGHDT, YYEEEE. Deletions cut 6 bases from V and 3 bases from J, with 15 bases between. The CDR3 loop reads CASNDGLGDYGYTF. CDR3 nucleotide sequence: TGTGCCAGCAACGACGGCCTAGGTGACTATGGCTACACCTTC.

J is TRBJ1-2 and V is TRBV29-1; D not resolved. CDR1 is SQVTM and CDR2 is ANQGSEA in the germline V gene. V was clipped by 4 bases and J by 8 bases, with 8 bases between them. This CDR3 comprises 10 residues. In nucleotides, the CDR3 is TGCAGCGTTGTGACCGTAGGCTACACCTTC. Residues: CSVVTVGYTF.

The chain recombines TRBV4-1 with TRBJ2-5, with unresolved D. CDR3 length: 16 residues. Germline CDR1 is MGHRA and CDR2 is YSYEKL. The germline V and J ends were trimmed by 2 bases and 1 base, with 14 bases remaining between them. CDR3 coding DNA: TGCGCCAGCAGCCAATCCTACCCGGGCTTCCAAGAGACCCAGTACTTC. Translating gives CASSQSYPGFQETQYF.

J is TRBJ2-2 and V is TRBV4-2, with 8 bases lining up with TRBD2. This CDR3 is 17 amino acids long. CDR1 is LGHNA and CDR2 is YNFKEQ in the germline V gene. J lost 7 bases, V lost 3 bases, and 13 bases had no gene match. CDR3: CASSHPLGAGESGELFF. In DNA, the CDR3 is TGTGCCAGCAGCCACCCCTTGGGAGCGGGAGAGAGCGGGGAGCTGTTTTTT.

In the case of this clone: Relative to the germline gene, one junction end is altered; a read error may explain this. The rearrangement links TRBV20-1 to TRBJ2-7; D ambiguous. Germline values: CDR1 DFQATT, CDR2 SNEGSKA (reference sequence). The CDR3 has 10 residues. The CDR3 DNA follows: TGCAGTGCGCTACTACCTGGGGTGCACTTC. It is translated as CSALLPGVHF.

V is TRBV10-1 and J is TRBJ2-5, with a weak D call TRBD2 (6 bases). Trimming shortened V by 6 bases and J by 4 bases, and 12 bases separated the two germline ends. Germline CDR1 reads WNHNN; CDR2 reads SYGVQD (reference sequence). The CDR3 runs 13 residues. CDR3 DNA: TGCGCCAGCAGCGGGAGTAGAGGAGAGACCCAGTACTTC. This codes for CASSGSRGETQYF.

The V and J genes are TRBV6-1 and TRBJ1-2; D uncertain. The CDR3 runs 13 residues. V lost 3 bases to trimming and J lost 4 bases, with 9 bases between them. The V gene's germline CDR1 is MNHNS and CDR2 SASEGT. The CDR3 DNA is TGTGCCAGCAGTGAGAGGCAAACCTATGGCTACACCTTC. It is translated as CASSERQTYGYTF.

CDR3 in DNA: TGTGCCAGCTCACTTGTGTTCGGTCTACGGGGTAGCTCCTACAATGAGCAGTTCTTC. This sequence encodes CASSLVFGLRGSSYNEQFF. The chain is built from TRBV18 and TRBJ2-1; the D gene is possibly TRBD2 (5 bases). The CDR3 loop spans 19 amino acids. Germline V gene sequence: CDR1 KGHSH, CDR2 LQKENI. V was clipped by 4 bases and J by 0 bases, with 22 bases between them.

The V call is TRBV29-1, the J call TRBJ2-5; D ambiguous. CDR1 is SQVTM, CDR2 ANQGSEA, per germline. The CDR3 sequence is 14 residues long. V was shortened by 3 bases and J by 3 bases, with 14 bases between the two germline ends. The CDR3 DNA sequence: TGCAGCGTTGAGTGGCCAGGCCAGGAAGAGACCCAGTACTTC. It codes for CSVEWPGQEETQYF. The whole variable domain, remainder taken from reference TRBV29-1 and TRBJ2-5, is SAVISQKPSRDICQRGTSLTIQCQVDSQVTMMFWYRQQPGQSLTLIATANQGSEATYESGFVIDKFPISRPNLTFSTLTVSNMSPEDSSIYLCSVEWPGQEETQYFGPGTRLLVL.

V is TRBV5-1 and J is TRBJ1-1; D unclear. There are 11 residues in the CDR3. V lost 0 bases and J 10 bases, leaving 7 bases between the germline ends. CDR1 SGHRS and CDR2 YFSETQ come from the germline V gene. The CDR3 DNA follows: TGCGCCAGCAGCTTGGGAATGGTAGCTTTCTTT. Translating it yields CASSLGMVAFF.